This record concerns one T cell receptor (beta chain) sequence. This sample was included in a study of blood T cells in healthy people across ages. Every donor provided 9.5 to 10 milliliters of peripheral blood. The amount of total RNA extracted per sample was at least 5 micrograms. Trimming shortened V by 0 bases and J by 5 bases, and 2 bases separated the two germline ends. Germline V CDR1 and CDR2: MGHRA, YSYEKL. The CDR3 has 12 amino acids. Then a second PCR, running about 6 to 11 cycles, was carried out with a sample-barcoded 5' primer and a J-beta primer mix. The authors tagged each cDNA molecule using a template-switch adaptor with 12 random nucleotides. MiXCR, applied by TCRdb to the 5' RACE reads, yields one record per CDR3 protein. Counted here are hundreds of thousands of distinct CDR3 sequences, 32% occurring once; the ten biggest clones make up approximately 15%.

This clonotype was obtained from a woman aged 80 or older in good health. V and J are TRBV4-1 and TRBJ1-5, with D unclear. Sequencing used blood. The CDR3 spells CASSQEDQPQHF. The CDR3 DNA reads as TGCGCCAGCAGCCAAGAAGATCAGCCCCAGCATTTT.